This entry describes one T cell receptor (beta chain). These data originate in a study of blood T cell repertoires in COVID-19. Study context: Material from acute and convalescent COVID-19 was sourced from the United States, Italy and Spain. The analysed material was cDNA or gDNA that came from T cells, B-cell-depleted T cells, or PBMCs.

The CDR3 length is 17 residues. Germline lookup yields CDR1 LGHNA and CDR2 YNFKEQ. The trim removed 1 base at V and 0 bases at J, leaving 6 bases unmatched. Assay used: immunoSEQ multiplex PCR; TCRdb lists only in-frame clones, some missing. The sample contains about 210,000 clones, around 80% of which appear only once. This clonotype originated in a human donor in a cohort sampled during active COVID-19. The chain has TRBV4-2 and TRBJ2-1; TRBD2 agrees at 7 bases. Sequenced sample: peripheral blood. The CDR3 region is CASSQVRERGSYNEQFF. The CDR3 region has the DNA TGTGCCAGCAGCCAAGTTCGGGAGCGGGGCTCCTACAATGAGCAGTTCTTC.